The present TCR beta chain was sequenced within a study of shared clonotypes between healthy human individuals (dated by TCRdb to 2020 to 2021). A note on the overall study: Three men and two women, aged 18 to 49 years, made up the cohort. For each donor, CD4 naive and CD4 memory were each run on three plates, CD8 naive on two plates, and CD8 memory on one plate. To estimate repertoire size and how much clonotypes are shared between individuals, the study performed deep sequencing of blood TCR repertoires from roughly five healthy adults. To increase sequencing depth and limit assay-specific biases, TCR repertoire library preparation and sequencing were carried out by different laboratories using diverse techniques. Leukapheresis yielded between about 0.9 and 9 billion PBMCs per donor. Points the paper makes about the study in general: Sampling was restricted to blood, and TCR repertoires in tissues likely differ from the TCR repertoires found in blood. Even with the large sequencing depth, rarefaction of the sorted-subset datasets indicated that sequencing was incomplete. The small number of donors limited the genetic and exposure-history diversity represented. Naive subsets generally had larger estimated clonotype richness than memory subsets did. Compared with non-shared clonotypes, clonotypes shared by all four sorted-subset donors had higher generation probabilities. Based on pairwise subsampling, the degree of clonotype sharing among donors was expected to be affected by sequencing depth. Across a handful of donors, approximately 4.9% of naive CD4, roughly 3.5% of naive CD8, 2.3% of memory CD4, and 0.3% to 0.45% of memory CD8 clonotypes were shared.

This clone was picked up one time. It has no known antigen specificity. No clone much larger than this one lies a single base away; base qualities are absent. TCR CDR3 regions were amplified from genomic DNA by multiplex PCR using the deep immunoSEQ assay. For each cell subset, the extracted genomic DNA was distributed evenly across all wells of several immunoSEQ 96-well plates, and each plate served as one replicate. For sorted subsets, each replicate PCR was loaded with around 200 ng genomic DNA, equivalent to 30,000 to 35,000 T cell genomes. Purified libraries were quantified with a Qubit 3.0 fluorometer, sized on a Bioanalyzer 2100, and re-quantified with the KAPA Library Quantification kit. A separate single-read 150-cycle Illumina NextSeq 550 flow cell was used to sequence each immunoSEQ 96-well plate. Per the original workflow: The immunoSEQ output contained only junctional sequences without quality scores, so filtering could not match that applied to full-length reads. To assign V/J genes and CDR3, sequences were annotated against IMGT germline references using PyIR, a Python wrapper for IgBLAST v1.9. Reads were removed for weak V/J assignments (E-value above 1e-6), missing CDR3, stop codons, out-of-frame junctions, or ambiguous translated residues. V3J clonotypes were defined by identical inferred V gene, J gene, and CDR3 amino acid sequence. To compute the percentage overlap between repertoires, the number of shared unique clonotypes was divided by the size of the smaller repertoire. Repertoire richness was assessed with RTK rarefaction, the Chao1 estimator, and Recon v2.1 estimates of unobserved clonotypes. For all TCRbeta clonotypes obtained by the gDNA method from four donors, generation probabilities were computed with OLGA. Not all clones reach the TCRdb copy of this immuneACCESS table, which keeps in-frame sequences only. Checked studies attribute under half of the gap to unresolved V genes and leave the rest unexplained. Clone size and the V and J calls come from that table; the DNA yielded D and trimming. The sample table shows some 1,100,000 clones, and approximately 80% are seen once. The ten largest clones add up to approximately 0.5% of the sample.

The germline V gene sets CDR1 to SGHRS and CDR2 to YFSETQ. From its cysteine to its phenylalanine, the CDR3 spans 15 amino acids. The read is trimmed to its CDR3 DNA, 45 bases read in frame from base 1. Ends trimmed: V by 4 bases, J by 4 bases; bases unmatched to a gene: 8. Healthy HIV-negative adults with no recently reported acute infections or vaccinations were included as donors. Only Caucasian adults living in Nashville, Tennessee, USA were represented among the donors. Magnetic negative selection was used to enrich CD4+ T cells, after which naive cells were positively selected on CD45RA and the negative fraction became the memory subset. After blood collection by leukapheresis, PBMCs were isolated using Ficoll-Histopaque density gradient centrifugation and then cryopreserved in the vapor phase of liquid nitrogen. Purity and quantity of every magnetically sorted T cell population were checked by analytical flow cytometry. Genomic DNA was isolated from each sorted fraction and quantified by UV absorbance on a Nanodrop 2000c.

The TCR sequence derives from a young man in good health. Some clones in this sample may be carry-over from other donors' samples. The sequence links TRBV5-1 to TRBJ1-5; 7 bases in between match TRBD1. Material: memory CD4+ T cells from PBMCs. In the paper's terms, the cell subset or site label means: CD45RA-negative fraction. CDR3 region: CASSVGGTANQPQHF. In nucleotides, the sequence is TGCGCCAGCAGCGTAGGAGGGACAGCTAATCAGCCCCAGCATTTT.